This T cell receptor beta chain derives from a study of shared clonotypes between healthy human individuals (dated by TCRdb to the early 2020s). About the study as a whole: The cohort included three men and two women between 18 and 49 years of age. The study deeply sequenced blood TCR repertoires of 5 or 6 healthy adults to estimate repertoire size and the extent of clonotype sharing between individuals. To increase sequencing depth and limit assay-specific biases, TCR repertoire library preparation and sequencing were carried out by different laboratories using diverse techniques. Each donor's leukapheresis produced roughly between roughly 0.85 and 9.5 billion PBMCs.

To note about this clone: Its binding antigen is unknown. Base quality data are lacking; no much larger clone is found one base away.

What the research found in general, with its limitations: Pairwise subsampling led to the expectation that sequencing depth would affect the degree of clonotype sharing among donors. Sampling was limited to blood, and TCR repertoires in tissue likely differ from TCR repertoires in blood. The genetic and exposure-history diversity represented was limited by the small number of donors.

Its CDR3 holds 14 amino acids, cysteine through phenylalanine. The read is trimmed to its CDR3 DNA, 42 bases read in frame from base 1. V is pared back by 2 bases and J by 1 base, with 9 bases lying between the germline termini. Via the germline V gene, CDR1 is MNHNS and CDR2 SASEGT. The donors were healthy, HIV-negative adults who had no recently reported acute infections or vaccinations. Every donor was a Caucasian adult living in Nashville, Tennessee, USA. In the unsorted samples, 70 million to 95 million PBMCs were counted, and genomic DNA was extracted using the QIAamp DNA Blood Mini kit. After blood collection by leukapheresis, PBMCs were isolated using Ficoll-Histopaque density gradient centrifugation and then cryopreserved in the vapor phase of liquid nitrogen. TCR CDR3 regions were amplified from genomic DNA by multiplex PCR using the deep immunoSEQ assay. Genomic DNA extracted from each cell subset was distributed evenly over all wells of several immunoSEQ 96-well plates, and each plate served as one replicate. For unsorted PBMC, each replicate PCR was loaded with approximately 300 ng genomic DNA, equivalent to around 30,000 T cell genomes. Genomic DNA from unsorted PBMC was sequenced over ten immunoSEQ deep assay plates. Purified libraries were quantified with a Qubit 3.0 fluorometer, sized on a Bioanalyzer 2100, and re-quantified with the KAPA Library Quantification kit. A separate single-read 150-cycle Illumina NextSeq 550 flow cell was used to sequence each immunoSEQ 96-well plate. The study's processing was this. Because the immunoSEQ output held only junctional sequences and lacked quality scores, the filtering could not match the filtering applied to full-length reads. Sequences were annotated with PyIR, a Python wrapper for IgBLAST v1.9, and V/J genes and CDR3 were assigned using IMGT germline references. Reads with weak V/J assignments (E-value above 1e-6), missing CDR3, stop codons, out-of-frame junctions, or ambiguous translated residues were removed. V3J clonotypes were defined as sequences sharing the same inferred V gene, J gene, and CDR3 amino acid sequence. Percentage overlap between repertoires was calculated by dividing the number of shared unique clonotypes by the size of the smaller repertoire. Richness of each repertoire was evaluated using RTK rarefaction, the Chao1 estimator, and Recon v2.1 estimates of unobserved clonotypes. Here the immuneACCESS table is served through TCRdb, limited to in-frame sequences with V and J called. Missing clones are a known gap in these copies; in checked studies unresolved V genes cover under half, and the rest lacks a known reason. D and trimming come from the DNA, and the V and J calls and clone size come from that table. The sample profile shows 520,000 or so clones; around 79% of them were found once. The ten largest make up around 13% of the sample.

The source of this sequence is a woman between 40 and 50 years old in good health. Some clones in this sample may be carry-over from other donors' samples. Sequencing input: PBMCs. Recombination joined TRBV6-1 with TRBJ2-7; too little of a D gene remains to name it. CDR3 reads: CASSERTQSYEQYF. The DNA sequence follows: TGTGCCAGCAGTGAACGGACGCAGTCCTACGAGCAGTACTTC.